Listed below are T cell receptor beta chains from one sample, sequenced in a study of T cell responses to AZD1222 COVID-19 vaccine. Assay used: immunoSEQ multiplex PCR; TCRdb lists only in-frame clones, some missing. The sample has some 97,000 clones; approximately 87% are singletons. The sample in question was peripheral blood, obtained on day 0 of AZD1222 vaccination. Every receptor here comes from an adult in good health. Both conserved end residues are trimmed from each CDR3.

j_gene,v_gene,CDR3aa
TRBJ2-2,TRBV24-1,ATSGRNTGELF
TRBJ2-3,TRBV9,ASSQRSTSGEPSTDTQY
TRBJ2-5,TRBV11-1,ASGPGLQETQY
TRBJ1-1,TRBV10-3,AISESGNPNTEAF
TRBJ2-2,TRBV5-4,ASSPGQVAGELF
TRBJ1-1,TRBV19,ASSDPRNTEAF
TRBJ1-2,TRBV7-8,ASSFSGTAAT
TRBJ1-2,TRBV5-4,ASSLDRGVSGYT
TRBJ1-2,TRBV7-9,ASSREGGWRGYT
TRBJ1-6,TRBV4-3,ASSQRQGLPLH
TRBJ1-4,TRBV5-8,ASSSYQSEKLF
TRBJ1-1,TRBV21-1,ASSRESAF
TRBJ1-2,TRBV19,ASSPAVANYGYT
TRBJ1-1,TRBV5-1,ASSLSQINTEAF
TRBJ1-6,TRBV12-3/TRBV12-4,ASSLGQTLH
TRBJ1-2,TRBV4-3,ASSQERVTGRGYT
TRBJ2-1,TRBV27,ASSLGTRFNEQF
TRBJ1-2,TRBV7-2,ASSLQGATKGYT
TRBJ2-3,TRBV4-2,ASSQDTRDISTDTQY
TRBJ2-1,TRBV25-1,ASSESTDEQF
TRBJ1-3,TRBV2,ASSVGPAGNTIY
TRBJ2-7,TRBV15,ATSRGGGEVGYEQY
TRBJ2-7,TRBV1,TSRKRGYEQY
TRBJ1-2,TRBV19,AIGTGGYGYT
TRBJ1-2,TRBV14,ASSQSLWGYGYT
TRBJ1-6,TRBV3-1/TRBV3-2,ASSQETASPLH
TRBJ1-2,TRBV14,ASSQVGGYGYT
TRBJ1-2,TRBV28,ASSSTIGTANYGYT
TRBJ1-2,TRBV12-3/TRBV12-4,ASSFGNYGYT
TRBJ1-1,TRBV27,ASRPQGDTEAF
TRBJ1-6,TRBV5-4,ASSLDRGNSPLH
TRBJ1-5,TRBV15,ATSGRAAANQPQH